These T cell receptor beta chains were read from a single sample in a study of a mutant IDH1 vaccine in newly diagnosed glioma. Antigens for these TCRs are unknown. Here immunoSEQ multiplex PCR was the method, and the copy in TCRdb shows in-frame clones only, minus some. The profile shows around 76,000 clones, 75% to 90% of them singletons. Here the sequenced sample was PBMCs, taken from a glioma patient whose treatment included an IDH1 peptide vaccine. Receptors were obtained from a woman aged 45-65 years with glioma. Each CDR3 is given with its conserved first and last residue. D genes are given only for firm matches. Only part of the rows carry a size: once, few, many, or a class if the clone is expanded.

>TRBJ1-3|TRBV4-2|.|.
CASSQTQTSGNTIYF
TGTGCCAGCAGCCAAACCCAAACCTCTGGAAACACCATATATTTT
>TRBJ2-3|TRBV7-3|TRBD2|.
CASSSGTSVDTQYF
TGTGCCAGCAGCTCCGGGACTAGTGTAGATACGCAGTATTTT
>TRBJ2-3|TRBV5-1|TRBD2|once
CASSEGLAGVSTDTQYF
TGCGCCAGCAGCGAGGGACTAGCGGGAGTTAGCACAGATACGCAGTATTTT
>TRBJ1-2|TRBV18|.|.
CASTTQTGGERGYTF
TGTGCCAGCACGACACAAACCGGGGGAGAGCGTGGCTACACCTTC
>TRBJ1-4|TRBV7-9|.|once
CASSSGLGLNEKLFF
TGTGCCAGCAGCTCGGGGCTGGGGCTTAATGAAAAACTGTTTTTT
>TRBJ2-3|TRBV18|.|.
CASSEDSRSTDTQYF
TGTGCCAGCTCAGAGGACTCGCGTAGCACAGATACGCAGTATTTT
>TRBJ2-3|TRBV4-1|TRBD2|.
CASSRPSGTSGSSDTQYF
TGCGCCAGCAGCCGTCCATCGGGGACTAGCGGGAGTTCAGATACGCAGTATTTT
>TRBJ2-5|TRBV28|TRBD2|.
CASARTSRETQYF
TGTGCCAGCGCCCGGACTAGCCGTGAGACCCAGTACTTC
>TRBJ1-2|TRBV5-4|.|.
CASSLVGSRYTF
TGTGCCAGCAGCTTGGTGGGCAGCCGCTACACCTTC
>TRBJ1-5|TRBV19|TRBD1|.
CASSRRGQKYSNQPQHF
TGTGCCAGTAGTAGGAGGGGACAGAAATATAGCAATCAGCCCCAGCATTTT
>TRBJ2-1|TRBV9|TRBD2|.
CASSAGGVYNEQFF
TGTGCCAGCAGCGCGGGAGGGGTATACAATGAGCAGTTCTTC
>TRBJ1-2|TRBV30|.|.
CAWRKDENYGYTF
TGTGCCTGGAGGAAAGACGAAAACTATGGCTACACCTTC
>TRBJ2-1|TRBV30|.|.
CAWTLGGVGASYNEQFF
TGTGCCTGGACCCTAGGAGGCGTGGGAGCTTCCTACAATGAGCAGTTCTTC
>TRBJ2-3|TRBV6-1|.|.
CASYDPDTQYF
TGTGCCAGTTATGATCCAGATACGCAGTATTTT
>TRBJ2-1|TRBV7-8|.|.
CASIQQTHTWRAGEQFF
TGTGCCAGCATCCAACAAACCCACACTTGGAGGGCTGGTGAGCAGTTCTTC
>TRBJ2-1|TRBV19|.|.
CASSIDGGYNEQFF
TGTGCCAGTAGTATAGATGGAGGATACAATGAGCAGTTCTTC
>TRBJ1-3|TRBV7-8|.|.
CASSPYRGSGNTIYF
TGTGCCAGCAGCCCTTACCGGGGATCTGGAAACACCATATATTTT
>TRBJ2-3|TRBV2|.|.
CASGQSIEDTQYF
TGTGCCAGCGGCCAGTCAATCGAAGATACGCAGTATTTT
>TRBJ2-2|TRBV10-3|.|.
CAISPGTPNTGELFF
TGTGCCATCAGCCCCGGGACCCCGAACACCGGGGAGCTGTTTTTT
>TRBJ1-1|TRBV7-7|.|.
CASSPIANFGPTEAFF
TGTGCTAGCAGCCCGATAGCAAACTTTGGTCCCACTGAAGCTTTCTTT
>TRBJ2-5|TRBV9|TRBD2|.
CASSGSGSKETQYF
TGTGCCAGCAGCGGAAGCGGGAGTAAAGAGACCCAGTACTTC
>TRBJ2-7|TRBV13|.|.
CASSLTNEQYF
TGTGCCAGCAGCTTAACCAACGAGCAGTACTTC
>TRBJ2-6|TRBV5-5|.|.
CASSSRASSGANVLTF
TGTGCCAGCAGCTCCAGGGCAAGCTCTGGGGCCAACGTCCTGACTTTC
>TRBJ2-7|TRBV5-1|TRBD2|.
CASSFSGRPNYEQYF
TGCGCCAGCAGCTTTAGCGGGAGGCCTAACTACGAGCAGTACTTC
>TRBJ2-2|TRBV2|.|.
CASSLEEKVGGELFF
TGTGCCAGCAGTCTGGAGGAGAAGGTCGGTGGGGAGCTGTTTTTT
>TRBJ1-5|TRBV10-3|.|.
CAISENPGDQPQHF
TGTGCCATCAGTGAGAACCCAGGGGATCAGCCCCAGCATTTT
>TRBJ2-7|TRBV5-4|TRBD2|.
CASSPRGGSGRVGQYF
TGTGCCAGCAGCCCAAGGGGAGGTAGCGGGAGGGTAGGGCAGTACTTC
>TRBJ2-7|TRBV6-6|TRBD2|.
CASSTAGGRNEQYF
TGTGCCAGCAGTACTGCGGGAGGGCGTAACGAGCAGTACTTC
>TRBJ2-1|TRBV11-2|.|.
CASSLEPSNNEQFF
TGTGCCAGCAGCTTAGAGCCCAGCAACAATGAGCAGTTCTTC
>TRBJ2-3|TRBV2|.|.
CASSETDTQYF
TGTGCCAGCAGTGAAACAGATACGCAGTATTTT
>TRBJ2-1|TRBV19|TRBD2|.
CASSIDTSGRAWNEQFF
TGTGCCAGTAGTATAGATACTAGCGGGAGGGCCTGGAATGAGCAGTTCTTC
>TRBJ2-3|TRBV9|.|.
CASSAQSDRDTQYF
TGTGCCAGCAGCGCCCAATCGGACAGAGATACGCAGTATTTT
>TRBJ2-7|TRBV6-6|TRBD1|few
CASSWGTGGYEQYF
TGTGCCAGCAGTTGGGGGACAGGGGGCTACGAGCAGTACTTC
>TRBJ1-2|TRBV11-2|.|.
CASSPGDGYTF
TGTGCCAGCAGCCCCGGAGATGGCTACACCTTC
>TRBJ2-3|TRBV5-5|.|.
CASIYDLARKSGDTQYF
TGTGCCAGCATCTATGATCTGGCCCGTAAGTCTGGCGATACGCAGTATTTT
>TRBJ1-1|TRBV15|.|.
CATSKREGRAFF
TGTGCCACCAGCAAGAGGGAGGGGAGGGCTTTCTTT
>TRBJ2-7|TRBV27|TRBD2|.
CASSLRASGKYEQYF
TGTGCCAGCAGTTTAAGGGCTAGCGGGAAATACGAGCAGTACTTC
>TRBJ1-4|TRBV18|.|once
CASSPPGGTNEKLFF
TGTGCCAGCTCACCCCCGGGCGGTACTAATGAAAAACTGTTTTTT
>TRBJ1-1|TRBV19|TRBD1|once
CASSNLQGALAEAFF
TGTGCCAGTAGTAACCTTCAGGGGGCTCTCGCTGAAGCTTTCTTT
>TRBJ1-5|TRBV4-1|.|.
CASSPRWGARNQPQHF
TGCGCCAGCAGCCCGCGGTGGGGGGCGCGGAATCAGCCCCAGCATTTT
>TRBJ2-3|TRBV5-1|TRBD2|.
CASRPTSGRTDTQYF
TGCGCCAGCAGACCGACTAGCGGGAGGACAGATACGCAGTATTTT
>TRBJ2-5|TRBV7-6|.|.
CASSLGGPQETQYF
TGTGCCAGCAGCTTAGGAGGACCTCAAGAGACCCAGTACTTC
>TRBJ1-5|TRBV7-8|.|.
CASSDSLKRGGSFDQPQHF
TGTGCCAGCAGCGACTCATTAAAGCGGGGAGGCAGCTTCGATCAGCCCCAGCATTTT
>TRBJ2-1|TRBV27|.|once
CASSYNGPGNEQFF
TGTGCCAGCAGTTATAACGGGCCGGGCAATGAGCAGTTCTTC
>TRBJ2-1|TRBV10-3|TRBD2|.
CAIRWTSDRDEQFF
TGTGCCATCAGATGGACTAGCGATAGAGATGAGCAGTTCTTC
>TRBJ2-5|TRBV21-1|.|.
CASSKGCHRGETQYF
TGTGCCAGCAGCAAAGGGTGCCACAGGGGGGAGACCCAGTACTTC
>TRBJ1-1|TRBV6-5|.|.
CASSPTGARNTEAFF
TGTGCCAGCAGCCCCACGGGGGCCCGGAACACTGAAGCTTTCTTT